Below are 16 T cell receptor beta chains sequenced from a single sample in a study of blood T cell repertoires in COVID-19 (dated by TCRdb to the early 2020s). Preparation of the library involved the immunoSEQ multiplex PCR assay. TCRdb took over this immuneACCESS table, retaining in-frame rearrangements with V and J assigned. Such tables are incomplete; in checked studies, under half of the missing clones stem from an unresolved V gene, and the remainder is unexplained. This sample is represented by about 480,000 clones; 88% of them were singletons. Around 7.9% of the sample rests with the top ten. Specimen: PBMCs or T cells enriched from blood (not recorded which). These receptors originate from a woman aged 60-75 years who had recovered from COVID-19.

The CDR3 loop reads CASSSTSQGFYGYTF. The CDR3 coding sequence is TGTGCCAGCAGCTCTACTTCCCAGGGGTTCTATGGCTACACCTTC. The rearrangement joins TRBV5-4 to TRBJ1-2, with D perhaps TRBD1 (6 bases). Germline values: CDR1 SGHNT, CDR2 YYREEE (reference sequence). The CDR3 length is 15 residues. V lost 3 bases and J lost 4, with 16 bases in between.

The chain employs TRBV7-2 and TRBJ1-1; possible D gene TRBD1, 6 bases. The germline V and J ends were trimmed by 7 bases and 1 base, with 16 bases remaining between them. Germline V CDR1 and CDR2: SGHTA, FQGNSA. This CDR3 region has 15 residues. The CDR3 nucleotides are TGTGCCAGCATCCTCCTCGACAGGAGGAACACTGAAGCTTTCTTT. Translation: CASILLDRRNTEAFF.

The genes are TRBV6-5 and TRBJ1-3; D ambiguous. CDR1 MNHEY and CDR2 SVGAGI come from the germline V gene. The CDR3 has 14 residues. The V end lost 2 bases, the J end lost 4 bases, and 9 bases lay between the germline ends. The CDR3 protein is CASSYLRSGNTIYF. DNA of the CDR3: TGTGCCAGCAGTTACCTGCGGTCGGGAAACACCATATATTTT.

The rearrangement joins TRBV3-1 (or the pseudogene TRBV3-2) to TRBJ2-5; D is uncertain. CDR1 LGHDT and CDR2 YNNKEL come from the germline V gene (reference sequence). V lost 3 bases, J lost 4 bases, and 3 bases lay in between. This CDR3 contains 11 residues. CDR3 sequence reads: CASSHRETQYF. CDR3 in DNA: TGTGCCAGCAGCCATCGAGAGACCCAGTACTTC.

The V and J genes are TRBV5-8 and TRBJ2-1; 8 bases are a match to TRBD1. Unmatched junction bases numbered 8, after V lost 0 bases and J lost 3 bases. The germline CDR1 and CDR2 sequences are SGHTS and YDEGEE. This CDR3 spans 17 amino acids. Here the CDR3 reads CASSLGGGTGIYNEQFF. CDR3 DNA: TGTGCCAGCAGCTTGGGAGGGGGGACAGGAATCTACAATGAGCAGTTCTTC. Full variable domain (rest looked up from reference TRBV5-8 and TRBJ2-1): EAGVTQSPTHLIKTRGQQATLRCSPISGHTSVYWYQQALGLGLQFLLWYDEGEERNRGNFPPRFSGRQFPNYSSELNVNALELEDSALYLCASSLGGGTGIYNEQFFGPGTRLTVL.

For the CDR3, the DNA is TGTGCCAGCAGGACAGGTCCCGGGGAGACCCAGTACTTC. It specifies CASRTGPGETQYF. This sequence joins TRBV6-5 and TRBJ2-5; D perhaps matches TRBD1 (6 bases). The CDR3 runs to 13 residues. Trimming took off 6 bases at V and 5 bases at J, with 13 bases between the two ends. CDR1 MNHEY and CDR2 SVGAGI come from the germline V gene.

This CDR3 reads CASSPGLVFVNEQFF. The CDR3 bases are TGTGCCAGCTCACCCGGACTAGTCTTTGTCAATGAGCAGTTCTTC. The rearrangement uses TRBV18 and TRBJ2-1; 7 nucleotides agree with TRBD2. The CDR3 runs 15 residues. Per the germline V gene, CDR1 is KGHSH and CDR2 is LQKENI. With V trimmed by 3 bases and J by 6 bases, 8 bases remained unmatched.

This chain joins TRBV2 and TRBJ1-4; TRBD1 aligns across 7 bases. Trimming at V came to 6 bases and at J to 1 base, leaving 2 bases not matched to a gene. The germline V gene has CDR1 SNHLY and CDR2 FYNNEI. This CDR3 region has 14 residues. As DNA, the CDR3 is TGTGCCAGCAGCGACAGGGAAACTAATGAAAAACTGTTTTTT. It translates to CASSDRETNEKLFF.

The chain couples TRBV6-1 to TRBJ2-2, with TRBD2 identical over 7 bases. The CDR3 is 15 residues long. Trimming took 3 bases from V and 0 from J; bases not matched to a gene: 1. Germline V gene data show CDR1 as MNHNS and CDR2 as SASEGT. CDR3 coding DNA: TGTGCCAGCAGTGACCTAGCGGCGAACACCGGGGAGCTGTTTTTT. Protein sequence: CASSDLAANTGELFF.

The rearrangement uses TRBV2 and TRBJ1-2; D not certain. V lost 6 bases and J 6 bases, leaving 11 bases between the germline ends. This CDR3 has 12 residues. The germline CDR1 and CDR2 sequences are SNHLY and FYNNEI. This chain's CDR3 is CASSVNRDGYTF. In DNA, the CDR3 is TGTGCCAGCAGCGTTAACAGAGATGGCTACACCTTC.

This clone has more than one count but fewer than ten. This sequence joins TRBV19 and TRBJ1-4, with 8 bases that match TRBD1. The CDR3 contains 17 residues. Germline CDR1 is LNHDA and CDR2 is SQIVND (reference sequence). J lost 11 bases, V lost 5 bases, and 19 bases had no gene match. CDR3 loop: CASSRGTGLSGSRKLFF. The CDR3 DNA reads TGTGCCAGTAGTCGTGGGACAGGTCTATCCGGTTCGCGGAAACTGTTTTTT.

Only a few counts were recorded for this clone. This sequence joins TRBV3-1 (or the pseudogene TRBV3-2) and TRBJ2-5; 7 nucleotides line up with TRBD2. J gave up 0 bases and V 10 bases, and 8 bases lay outside the gene matches. Germline lookup yields CDR1 LGHDT and CDR2 YNNKEL (reference sequence). This CDR3 contains 14 residues. The CDR3 bases are TGTGCCACACGGGCTAGCGGCAACCAAGAGACCCAGTACTTC. It translates to CATRASGNQETQYF.

The CDR3 loop is CASSRPGLSSGANVLTF. In nucleotides, the CDR3 is TGTGCCAGTAGTAGGCCAGGCCTTTCCTCTGGGGCCAACGTCCTGACTTTC. This rearrangement joins TRBV19 to TRBJ2-6, with D unresolved. The CDR3 consists of 17 residues. V was clipped by 4 bases and J by 0 bases, with 13 bases between them. CDR1 and CDR2 from the germline V gene are LNHDA and SQIVND (reference sequence).

The chain carries TRBV4-1 and TRBJ1-1; D remains unclear. Germline CDR1 and CDR2: MGHRA and YSYEKL. Trimming took off 4 bases at V and 0 bases at J, with 6 bases between the two ends. The CDR3 covers 13 residues. CDR3 region: CASSPPMNTEAFF. CDR3 nucleotides: TGCGCCAGCAGCCCCCCCATGAACACTGAAGCTTTCTTT.

The chain has TRBV5-4 and TRBJ2-1; 12 bases match TRBD2. CDR1 and CDR2 (germline): SGHNT, YYREEE (reference sequence). This CDR3 region has 16 residues. V trimming: 0 bases; J trimming: 4 bases; junction bases outside the gene matches: 2. CDR3 residues: CASSLGLAGAYNEQFF. The CDR3 DNA follows: TGTGCCAGCAGCTTGGGACTAGCGGGGGCGTACAATGAGCAGTTCTTC.

This clone has a single count. The same CDR3 is also encoded by other DNA sequences in this sample. V usage is TRBV5-1 and J usage is TRBJ1-2, with D maybe TRBD1 (5 bases). V dropped 1 base and J dropped 6 bases, with 10 bases sitting between them. Germline V CDR1 and CDR2: SGHRS, YFSETQ. The CDR3 totals 13 residues. The CDR3 DNA follows: TGCGCCAGCAGCTTGACAGGTCTAGATGGCTACACCTTC. This gives the protein CASSLTGLDGYTF.